One and the same sample provided the 31 T cell receptor beta chains below, sequenced in a study of lymphopenia after photon versus proton radiotherapy (dated by TCRdb to between 2017 and 2020). Receptor amplification or capture employed the immunoSEQ multiplex PCR assay. TCRdb took this table from immuneACCESS and kept in-frame rearrangements with V and J called. Such tables lack part of the clones; where checked against another copy, unresolved V genes explain under half of the gap, and the rest is unexplained. The sample yields about 70,000 clones; 85% to 95% were counted once. The leading ten clones occupy about 2.2% of the sample. Sample: peripheral blood, taken from a patient treated with photon-based radiotherapy. These receptors all stem from a middle-aged woman with cholangiocarcinoma.

The rearrangement links TRBV5-5 to TRBJ1-6; TRBD1 matches at 7 bases. The CDR3 has 16 residues. Per germline, CDR1 SGHKS and CDR2 YYEKEE (reference sequence). Unmatched junction bases numbered 6, after V lost 0 bases and J lost 6 bases. CDR3 in amino acids: CASSLDPGGGNSPLHF. DNA for the CDR3: TGTGCCAGCAGCTTGGATCCAGGGGGAGGTAATTCACCCCTCCACTTT. Filled out from reference TRBV5-5 and TRBJ1-6, the complete variable domain reads DAGVTQSPTHLIKTRGQQVTLRCSPISGHKSVSWYQQVLGQGPQFIFQYYEKEERGRGNFPDRFSARQFPNYSSELNVNALLLGDSALYLCASSLDPGGGNSPLHFGNGTRLTVT.

The rearrangement joins TRBV6-5 to TRBJ1-3, with a weak D call TRBD1 (6 bases). From germline, CDR1 is MNHEY and CDR2 SVGAGI. This CDR3 spans 15 amino acids. V was shortened by 6 bases and J by 4 bases, with 16 bases between the two germline ends. Here the CDR3 reads CASRARDIQGNTIYF. The CDR3 bases are TGTGCCAGCAGGGCACGGGACATACAAGGAAACACCATATATTTT.

V is TRBV9 and J is TRBJ2-1, with 8 bases that match TRBD2. V shed 4 bases, J shed 2 bases, and the junction held 5 bases outside the gene matches. The CDR3 contains 15 residues. Germline CDR1 and CDR2: SGDLS and YYNGEE. CDR3 sequence reads: CASSPSGGAYNEQFF. CDR3 bases: TGTGCCAGCAGCCCGAGCGGGGGCGCCTACAATGAGCAGTTCTTC. The full variable domain, rest sourced from reference TRBV9 and TRBJ2-1, is DSGVTQTPKHLITATGQRVTLRCSPRSGDLSVYWYQQSLDQGLQFLIQYYNGEERAKGNILERFSAQQFPDLHSELNLSSLELGDSALYFCASSPSGGAYNEQFFGPGTRLTVL.

The gene calls are TRBV5-1 and TRBJ2-7, with 7 bases lining up with TRBD1. This CDR3 has 14 residues. Germline CDR1 is SGHRS and CDR2 is YFSETQ. Trimming took 2 bases from V and 3 from J; bases not matched to a gene: 5. CDR3 loop: CASSFTGDLYEQYF. The CDR3 nucleotides are TGCGCCAGCAGCTTTACAGGGGACCTCTACGAGCAGTACTTC.

The chain uses TRBV6-1 and TRBJ2-5; D gene ambiguous. This CDR3 has 12 residues. Trimming pared 7 bases from V and 4 bases from J, leaving 10 bases between. Looked up from germline, CDR1 is MNHNS and CDR2 is SASEGT. The CDR3 DNA is TGTGCCAGCATTCCGGGTGGAGAGACCCAGTACTTC. Translated: CASIPGGETQYF.

The gene calls are TRBV18 and TRBJ1-2, with D possibly being TRBD1 (6 bases). The germline gives CDR1 KGHSH, CDR2 LQKENI. This CDR3 is 15 amino acids long. V was shortened by 2 bases and J by 2 bases, with 12 bases between the two germline ends. CDR3 residues: CASSPDRRTNYGYTF. In DNA form, the CDR3 reads TGTGCCAGCTCACCAGACAGGAGAACGAACTATGGCTACACCTTC.

The rearrangement uses TRBV29-1 and TRBJ2-5, with D tentatively TRBD1 (5 bases). Germline V gene lookup returns CDR1 SQVTM and CDR2 ANQGSEA. The CDR3 is made up of 11 amino acids. V dropped 5 bases and J dropped 5 bases, with 9 bases sitting between them. The CDR3 DNA follows: TGCAGCGTTAACTGGGGCGAGACCCAGTACTTC. The encoded protein is CSVNWGETQYF. Based on the CDR3 plus reference TRBV29-1 and TRBJ2-5, the full variable domain is SAVISQKPSRDICQRGTSLTIQCQVDSQVTMMFWYRQQPGQSLTLIATANQGSEATYESGFVIDKFPISRPNLTFSTLTVSNMSPEDSSIYLCSVNWGETQYFGPGTRLLVL.

The chain links TRBV28 to TRBJ2-7; D might be TRBD1 or TRBD2, each matching 6 bases. Per the germline V gene, CDR1 is MDHEN and CDR2 is SYDVKM. This CDR3 region has 15 residues. V lost 7 bases, J lost 5 bases, and 21 bases lay in between. This chain's CDR3 is CASTVGGNRYDEQYF. The CDR3 bases are TGTGCCAGCACCGTAGGGGGGAACAGGTACGACGAGCAGTACTTC.

The rearrangement uses TRBV28 and TRBJ1-5, with D perhaps TRBD1 (5 bases). The CDR3 is 16 amino acids. Trimming pared 4 bases from V and 5 bases from J, leaving 18 bases between. Germline V gene lookup returns CDR1 MDHEN and CDR2 SYDVKM. CDR3 protein: CASSSQGLPLHQPQHF. The CDR3 DNA sequence: TGTGCCAGCAGTTCCCAGGGCCTCCCACTGCATCAGCCCCAGCATTTT.

The CDR3, as DNA: TGTGCCAGCAAATCTGGGGCGCGGGATCACTACGAGCAGTACTTC. Translated: CASKSGARDHYEQYF. The chain employs TRBV6-1 and TRBJ2-7; a weak D match, TRBD2 (6 bases). The V and J ends lost 7 bases and 3 bases respectively, with 19 bases between them. The CDR3 extends over 15 amino acids. CDR1 is MNHNS and CDR2 is SASEGT in the germline V gene.

V gene TRBV5-6 combines with J gene TRBJ2-7; no clear D gene. CDR1 is SGHDT, CDR2 YYEEEE, per germline. V lost 5 bases and J lost 2, with 8 bases in between. This CDR3 comprises 12 residues. The CDR3, as DNA: TGTGCCAGCAGTTTGTTTACCTACGAGCAGTACTTC. Translated: CASSLFTYEQYF.

This rearrangement joins TRBV7-9 to TRBJ2-3, with D tentatively TRBD1 or TRBD2 (5 bases each). Germline CDR1 reads SEHNR; CDR2 reads FQNEAQ (reference sequence). V lost 7 bases to trimming and J lost 2 bases, with 13 bases between them. This CDR3 comprises 14 residues. The CDR3 sequence: CASTYGTDTDTQYF. For the CDR3, the DNA is TGTGCCAGCACCTATGGGACGGACACAGATACGCAGTATTTT.

This chain uses TRBV7-9 with TRBJ1-2, with 7 bases identical to TRBD1. Per the germline V gene, CDR1 is SEHNR and CDR2 is FQNEAQ (reference sequence). V lost 4 bases and J lost 0; bases outside the gene matches: 2. The CDR3 extends over 14 amino acids. CDR3 nucleotides: TGTGCCAGCAGCTCCCAGGGGGCTAACTATGGCTACACCTTC. The encoded protein is CASSSQGANYGYTF.

J is TRBJ2-3 and V is TRBV6-5, with D possibly called TRBD1 or TRBD2 (6 bases each). V was pared by 3 bases and J by 0 bases, with 10 bases between. The CDR3 runs to 15 residues. CDR1 is MNHEY and CDR2 is SVGAGI in the germline V gene. The CDR3 nucleotides read TGTGCCAGCAGTTATGGGGGGCCCAGCACAGATACGCAGTATTTT. This encodes CASSYGGPSTDTQYF.

The V gene is TRBV28, the J gene TRBJ1-1; D is possibly TRBD1 (6 bases). The CDR3 totals 13 residues. Germline V CDR1 and CDR2: MDHEN, SYDVKM. Trimming removed 8 bases at V and 6 bases at J, with 16 bases between. The CDR3 nucleotides read TGTGCCAGCGGGGGGCAGGGATCGTCTGAAGCTTTCTTT. The encoded protein is CASGGQGSSEAFF.

The rearrangement uses TRBV7-2 and TRBJ1-5; D is ambiguous. The germline V gene has CDR1 SGHTA and CDR2 FQGNSA. The V gene lost 1 base and the J gene lost 7 bases, with 5 bases spanning the gap. The length of the CDR3 is 12 residues. CDR3 amino acids: CASSLGPQPQHF. CDR3 nucleotide sequence: TGTGCCAGCAGCTTAGGGCCCCAGCCCCAGCATTTT.

This clone has more than one count but fewer than ten. The V call is TRBV25-1, the J call TRBJ1-3; no definite D call. CDR1 is MGHDK and CDR2 is SYGVNS in the germline V gene. The V gene lost 4 bases and the J gene lost 2 bases, with 3 bases spanning the gap. This CDR3 has 12 amino acids. CDR3 nucleotide sequence: TGTGCCAGCAGTGTAACTGGAAACACCATATATTTT. Its protein is CASSVTGNTIYF.

This clone was seen only once. V and J are TRBV5-4 and TRBJ2-5; either TRBD1 or TRBD2 may supply D (6 bases each). V lost 6 bases and J 5 bases, leaving 23 bases between the germline ends. Per the germline V gene, CDR1 is SGHNT and CDR2 is YYREEE (reference sequence). There are 16 residues in the CDR3. CDR3: CASTRGGQIPQETQYF. In DNA, the CDR3 is TGTGCCAGCACTCGAGGGGGGCAAATACCCCAGGAGACCCAGTACTTC.

Details on this clone: Distinct nucleotide sequences in the sample also encode this CDR3. This rearrangement joins TRBV19 to TRBJ1-1; D remains unclear. This CDR3 has 12 residues. V was pared by 6 bases and J by 3 bases, with 8 bases between. CDR1 is LNHDA, CDR2 SQIVND, per germline (reference sequence). For the CDR3, the DNA is TGTGCCAGTAGCATAAGGGACACTGAAGCTTTCTTT. It specifies CASSIRDTEAFF.

V is TRBV29-1 and J is TRBJ2-5, with 8 nucleotides matching TRBD1. V gave up 6 bases and J gave up 2 bases; unmatched junction bases: 14. CDR1 and CDR2 from the germline V gene are SQVTM and ANQGSEA. The CDR3 totals 16 residues. CDR3 amino acids: CSVTLSGGREQETQYF. The CDR3 DNA is TGCAGCGTGACCCTATCAGGGGGCCGAGAGCAAGAGACCCAGTACTTC.

This chain connects TRBV7-8 to TRBJ2-7, with 11 bases matching TRBD1. Unmatched junction bases numbered 10, after V lost 5 bases and J lost 7 bases. CDR3 length: 15 residues. Germline-derived CDR1 and CDR2 are SGHVS and FQNEAQ. CDR3 residues: CASSRPRTGGREQYF. In DNA form, the CDR3 reads TGTGCCAGCAGCCGTCCTAGGACAGGGGGCCGGGAGCAGTACTTC.

The chain employs TRBV28 and TRBJ2-1, with TRBD2 matching over 12 bases. The CDR3 runs 12 residues. Germline loops: CDR1 MDHEN, CDR2 SYDVKM. With 6 bases clipped from V and 12 bases from J, the junction kept 3 bases outside the gene matches. The CDR3 reads CASRPTSGGQFF. In DNA form, the CDR3 reads TGTGCCAGCAGGCCGACTAGCGGGGGGCAGTTCTTC.

The genes are TRBV6-1 and TRBJ2-7; the D gene could be TRBD1 or TRBD2 (5 bases each). Germline values: CDR1 MNHNS, CDR2 SASEGT. This CDR3 region has 14 residues. V gave up 8 bases and J gave up 1 base, with 15 bases separating them. The CDR3, as DNA: TGTGCCAGCTCGGACTGGACATCTTCCTACGAGCAGTACTTC. It codes for CASSDWTSSYEQYF.

The chain combines TRBV28 with TRBJ2-3, with 8 positions matching TRBD1. The ends lost 5 bases at V and 3 bases at J; junction bases unmatched: 1. The CDR3 contains 13 residues. Per germline, CDR1 MDHEN and CDR2 SYDVKM. The CDR3 nucleotides are TGTGCCAGCAGTGGACAGGGAACAGATACGCAGTATTTT. Amino acids: CASSGQGTDTQYF.

The chain combines TRBV19 with TRBJ1-6; D gene uncertain. V lost 7 bases, J lost 7 bases, and 14 bases lay in between. Germline assignment: CDR1 LNHDA and CDR2 SQIVND (reference sequence). The length of the CDR3 is 14 residues. Written as DNA, the CDR3 is TGTGCCAGTACAAGAACGGACGGGAATTCACCCCTCCACTTT. This encodes CASTRTDGNSPLHF.

As concerns this clone: A junction boundary mismatches the germline segment, possibly from a read error. This sample includes further DNA sequences coding for the same CDR3. The rearrangement links TRBV4-3 to TRBJ2-5; D possibly corresponds to TRBD1 (6 bases). CDR3 length equals 19 residues. Germline CDR1 reads LGHNA; CDR2 reads YSLEER. The CDR3 loop is CASSQDVGQLLTFQETQYF. In DNA, the CDR3 is TGCGCCAGCAGCCAAGATGTAGGACAGCTACTAACCTTTCAAGAAACCCAGTACTTC.

This sequence joins TRBV30 and TRBJ2-7; D call uncertain. Germline-derived CDR1 and CDR2 are GTSNPN and SVGIG (reference sequence). V dropped 0 bases and J dropped 6 bases, with 9 bases sitting between them. The CDR3 has 12 residues. DNA of the CDR3: TGTGCCTGGAGTGTATATGTCCGCGAGCAGTACTTC. This codes for CAWSVYVREQYF.

J is TRBJ2-1 and V is TRBV9; D unclear. CDR3 length: 12 amino acids. Germline CDR1 reads SGDLS; CDR2 reads YYNGEE. Deletions cut 0 bases from V and 4 bases from J, with 2 bases between. CDR3 residues: CASSVAYNEQFF. CDR3 sequence (DNA): TGTGCCAGCAGCGTAGCTTACAATGAGCAGTTCTTC.

The rearrangement uses TRBV5-6 and TRBJ1-3, with D possibly TRBD1 on 5 matching bases. The V and J ends lost 4 bases and 1 base respectively, with 12 bases between them. This CDR3 is built from 15 residues. Germline loops: CDR1 SGHDT, CDR2 YYEEEE. The CDR3 region has the DNA TGTGCCAGCAGCCCAAGACAGAGGTCTGGAAACACCATATATTTT. It yields the protein CASSPRQRSGNTIYF.

The rearrangement joins TRBV29-1 to TRBJ1-1, with TRBD1 as a possible D gene (5 bases). CDR1 is SQVTM and CDR2 is ANQGSEA in the germline V gene. The V end was cut by 4 bases, the J end by 4 bases, with 13 bases between. The CDR3 contains 13 residues. CDR3 DNA sequence: TGCAGCGTTGCCCCGCCGGGGGGCACTGAAGCTTTCTTT. It translates to CSVAPPGGTEAFF.

On this clone: A read error may account for a junction end that differs from germline. The CDR3 is CASSPGLAGARLVF. DNA of the CDR3: TGTGCCAGCTCGCCGGGACTAGCGGGAGCTCGACTCGTCTTC. The chain joins TRBV27 to TRBJ2-7, with 14 bases identical to TRBD2. This CDR3 contains 14 residues. Germline loops: CDR1 MNHEY, CDR2 SMNVEV (reference sequence).